This T cell receptor beta chain stems from a study of blood T cells in healthy people across ages. It was with a sample-barcoded 5' primer and a J-beta primer mix that a second PCR of about 7 to 12 cycles was run. Each CDR3 protein is one row after TCRdb ran MiXCR on the 5' RACE reads. The sample yields roughly 2 million distinct CDR3 sequences, roughly 52% seen once. CDR3 size: 11 residues. CDR1 and CDR2 (germline): SQVTM, ANQGSEA. Trimming removed 2 bases at V and 5 bases at J, with 6 bases between. The receptor was isolated from a middle-aged woman in good health. Material for sequencing was blood. The chain recombines TRBV29-1 with TRBJ1-2, with D uncertain. Here the CDR3 reads CSVEQRYGYTF. The CDR3 DNA reads TGCAGCGTTGAACAGAGGTATGGCTACACCTTC.